Listed below are T cell receptor beta chains from one sample, sequenced in a study of T-cell memory formation after mild COVID-19. From the 5' RACE reads, TCRdb called clonotypes with MiXCR, one entry per CDR3 protein. The sample holds under 350,000 distinct CDR3 sequences; 15% to 20% are singletons and the top ten take 22%. The sample comprised PBMCs or a T cell subset sorted from them (not recorded which). These receptors all come from a young man who had mild COVID-19 (a few samples of this study predate the infection). Cell type and time point are not known. Both conserved end residues are part of each CDR3. The D gene is left open where the match is weak. Clone sizes are given selectively: once, few, many, or a class where the clone is expanded.

clone_size j_call d_call v_call cdr3_nt cdr3_aa
medium-sized TRBJ2-5 - TRBV29-1 TGCAGCGTTTGGATCCAAGAGACCCAGTACTTC CSVWIQETQYF
- TRBJ1-1 TRBD1 TRBV7-4 TGTGCCAGCAGCTTAGTTACGGACAGGGGAGCCACTGAAGCTTTCTTT CASSLVTDRGATEAFF
- TRBJ2-1 TRBD2 TRBV9 TGTGCCAGCAGCGTATGGGAGGGAAGCTCCTACAATGAGCAGTTCTTC CASSVWEGSSYNEQFF
- TRBJ2-2 TRBD1 TRBV24-1 TGTGCCACCAGTGAGGACAGGGGGCTCGACACCGGGGAGCTGTTTTTT CATSEDRGLDTGELFF
many TRBJ2-5 - TRBV3-1 TGTGCCAGCAGACTCCTCGAGACCCAGTACTTC CASRLLETQYF
- TRBJ2-7 TRBD2 TRBV5-1 TGCGCCAGCAGCTTGGTAGCGGGCTCCTACGAGCAGTACTTC CASSLVAGSYEQYF
many TRBJ2-7 TRBD2 TRBV4-1 TGCGCCAGCAGCCAAGAATCAGCGGGGGCCACCTACGAGCAGTACTTC CASSQESAGATYEQYF
- TRBJ2-1 TRBD1 TRBV7-8 TGTGCCAGCAGCTTAGCAAGGGCCGGGACAGGGTTGAGTGAGCAGTTCTTC CASSLARAGTGLSEQFF
- TRBJ1-4 - TRBV7-9 TGTGCCAGCAGCTTCGGCGCTAGAAAGGAAAAACTGTTTTTT CASSFGARKEKLFF
- TRBJ2-7 - TRBV3-1 TGTGCCAGCAGCCAAGTGACTAGTTCCGAGCAGTACTTC CASSQVTSSEQYF
- TRBJ1-6 TRBD1 TRBV20-1 TGCAGTGCTAGGGGGGAGGTTTGGACAGGGAGTTCACCCCTCCACTTT CSARGEVWTGSSPLHF
- TRBJ2-1 - TRBV4-3 TGCGCCAGCAGCCAAGAAAGTTGGGAGTATGAGCAGTTCTTC CASSQESWEYEQFF
few TRBJ2-1 TRBD1 TRBV9 TGTGCCAGCAGCGTAGCTGGGACAGCGTACAATGAGCAGTTCTTC CASSVAGTAYNEQFF
- TRBJ2-1 - TRBV5-1 TGCGCCAGCAGCTCTAGGAGGGGTGAGCAGTTCTTC CASSSRRGEQFF
- TRBJ1-5 - TRBV12-3/TRBV12-4 TGTGCCAGCACTTCAGCCATTAGCAATCAGCCCCAGCATTTT CASTSAISNQPQHF
- TRBJ1-6 - TRBV20-1 TGCAGTGCTAGAACATTCCGGGGATCCTATAATTCACCCCTCCACTTT CSARTFRGSYNSPLHF
few TRBJ2-7 - TRBV9 TGTGCCAGCAGCGACCCATCAGGGGGAGGGTCCTACGAGCAGTACTTC CASSDPSGGGSYEQYF
few TRBJ2-2 - TRBV10-3 TGTGCCATCAGGGGGGGAGAGGGATCGGACACCGGGGAGCTGTTTTTT CAIRGGEGSDTGELFF
- TRBJ2-5 TRBD2 TRBV20-1 TGCAGTGCCCTTCAGTCGGGGACTAGTTGGGAGACCCAGTACTTC CSALQSGTSWETQYF
few TRBJ2-3 - TRBV3-1 TGTGCCAGCAGCAGGGTGGCGGCCACAGATACGCAGTATTTT CASSRVAATDTQYF
- TRBJ1-1 - TRBV5-1 TGCGCCAGCAGAATTGACCCTAACACTGAAGCTTTCTTT CASRIDPNTEAFF
- TRBJ2-1 TRBD2 TRBV27 TGTGCCAGCAGAGCCGGGGGGTACTACAATGAGCAGTTCTTC CASRAGGYYNEQFF
few TRBJ1-5 - TRBV27 TGTGCCAGCAGTTACGGAAAACATCAGCCCCAGCATTTT CASSYGKHQPQHF
- TRBJ1-1 TRBD1 TRBV12-3/TRBV12-4 TGTGCCAGCACCCTAGGGACAGGGGAGTACACTGAAGCTTTCTTT CASTLGTGEYTEAFF
- TRBJ1-6 - TRBV7-9 TGTGCCAGCAGCTTCTCCAGGGAGATGCCAAATTCACCCCTCCACTTT CASSFSREMPNSPLHF
many TRBJ2-6 - TRBV7-2 TGTGCCAGCAGTCAATCTGGGGCCAACGTCCTGACTTTC CASSQSGANVLTF